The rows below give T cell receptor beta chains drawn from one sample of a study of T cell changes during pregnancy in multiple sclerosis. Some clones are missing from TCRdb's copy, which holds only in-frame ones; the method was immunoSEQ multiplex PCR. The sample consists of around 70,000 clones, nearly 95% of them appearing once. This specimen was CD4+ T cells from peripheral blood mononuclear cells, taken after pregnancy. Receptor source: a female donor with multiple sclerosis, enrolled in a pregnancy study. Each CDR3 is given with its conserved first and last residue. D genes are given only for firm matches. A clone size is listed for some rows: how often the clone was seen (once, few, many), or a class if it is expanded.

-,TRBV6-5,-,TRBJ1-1,CASSLTAGNTEAFF,TGTGCCAGCAGCCTTACCGCAGGGAATACTGAAGCTTTCTTT
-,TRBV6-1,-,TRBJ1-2,CASSYAREGAYGYTF,TGTGCCAGCAGCTATGCACGGGAGGGAGCTTATGGCTACACCTTC
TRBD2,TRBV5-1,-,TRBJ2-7,CASSLAGGPPYEQYF,TGCGCCAGCAGCTTAGCGGGGGGCCCCCCCTACGAGCAGTACTTC
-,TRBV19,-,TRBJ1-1,CASNRRQLNTEAFF,TGTGCCAGTAACAGACGACAGTTGAACACTGAAGCTTTCTTT
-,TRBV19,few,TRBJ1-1,CASSIQGSTEAFF,TGTGCCAGTAGTATACAGGGGAGCACTGAAGCTTTCTTT
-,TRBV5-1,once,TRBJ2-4,CASSPGLAKNIQYF,TGCGCCAGCAGCCCAGGGTTAGCCAAAAACATTCAGTACTTC
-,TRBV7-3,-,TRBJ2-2,CASSLTGTGELFF,TGTGCCAGCAGCCTCACCGGGACCGGGGAGCTGTTTTTT
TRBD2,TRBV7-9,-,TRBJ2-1,CASSFSGTSGRVYNEQFF,TGTGCCAGCAGCTTTTCCGGGACTAGCGGGAGGGTATACAATGAGCAGTTCTTC
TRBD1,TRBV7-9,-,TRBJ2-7,CASSLDMGQGTYEQYF,TGTGCCAGCAGCTTAGATATGGGACAGGGGACTTACGAGCAGTACTTC
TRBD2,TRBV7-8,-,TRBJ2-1,CASSTSGLSGGSSFF,TGTGCCAGCAGCACTAGTGGGCTATCCGGCGGGAGTTCGTTCTTC
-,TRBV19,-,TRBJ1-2,CASSIDMETALGYTF,TGTGCCAGTAGTATAGATATGGAAACAGCTCTTGGCTACACCTTC
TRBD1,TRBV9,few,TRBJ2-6,CASSTQGAGANVLTF,TGTGCCAGCAGCACACAGGGGGCTGGGGCCAACGTCCTGACTTTC
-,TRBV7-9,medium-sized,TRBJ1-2,CASSLSGRQNYGYTF,TGTGCCAGCAGCTTATCCGGTAGACAGAACTATGGCTACACCTTC
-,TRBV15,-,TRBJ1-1,CATSGPMNTEAFF,TGTGCCACCAGCGGGCCGATGAACACTGAAGCTTTCTTT
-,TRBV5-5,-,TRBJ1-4,CASRQGHVNEKLFF,TGTGCCAGCAGGCAGGGACACGTAAATGAAAAACTGTTTTTT
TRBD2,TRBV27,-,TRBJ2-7,CASSLGLATNEQYF,TGTGCCAGCAGTTTGGGACTAGCGACCAACGAGCAGTACTTC
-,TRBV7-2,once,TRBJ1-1,CASSLRVQGGERIF,TGTGCCAGCAGCTTAAGGGTCCAGGGCGGGGAGAGGATCTTT
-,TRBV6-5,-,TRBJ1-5,CASSARPYSNQPQHF,TGTGCCAGCAGTGCGCGGCCGTATAGCAATCAGCCCCAGCATTTT
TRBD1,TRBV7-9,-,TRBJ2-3,CASSFRQGVTDTQYF,TGTGCCAGCAGCTTTCGACAGGGAGTCACAGATACGCAGTATTTT
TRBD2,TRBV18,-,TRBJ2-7,CASSPPGLAGGLGEQYF,TGTGCCAGCTCACCACCCGGCCTAGCGGGGGGGCTTGGCGAGCAGTACTTC
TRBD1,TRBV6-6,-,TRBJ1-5,CASSPGQGNQPQHF,TGTGCCAGCAGCCCGGGACAGGGCAATCAGCCCCAGCATTTT
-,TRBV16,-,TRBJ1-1,CASSQFAGETEAFF,TGTGCCAGCAGCCAATTCGCAGGGGAGACTGAAGCTTTCTTT
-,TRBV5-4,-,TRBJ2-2,CASSLAGRNTGELFF,TGTGCCAGCAGCTTGGCCGGGAGGAACACCGGGGAGCTGTTTTTT
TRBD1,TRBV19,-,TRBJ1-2,CASSTHRTGNDYGYTF,TGTGCCAGTAGCACTCATCGGACAGGGAACGACTATGGCTACACCTTC
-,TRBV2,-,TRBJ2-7,CASLPGDSYEQYF,TGTGCCAGCTTACCAGGGGACTCCTACGAGCAGTACTTC
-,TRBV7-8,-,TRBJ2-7,CASSFGGRSSYEQYF,TGTGCCAGCAGCTTTGGGGGGAGGTCATCCTACGAGCAGTACTTC
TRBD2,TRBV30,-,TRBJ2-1,CAWSGPGAGGPYNEQFF,TGTGCCTGGAGTGGCCCAGGGGCGGGGGGGCCCTACAATGAGCAGTTCTTC
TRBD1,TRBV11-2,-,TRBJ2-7,CASSSRKGADRVNSEQYF,TGTGCCAGCAGCTCAAGAAAAGGGGCGGACAGGGTAAACTCCGAGCAGTACTTC
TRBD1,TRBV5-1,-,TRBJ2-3,CASSYGTGSTDTQYF,TGCGCCAGCAGTTACGGGACAGGGAGCACAGATACGCAGTATTTT
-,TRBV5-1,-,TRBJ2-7,CASSLADSAISYEQYF,TGCGCCAGCAGCTTGGCCGACAGCGCCATTTCCTACGAGCAGTACTTC
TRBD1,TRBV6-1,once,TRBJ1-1,CATHRDRFLTEAFF,TGTGCCACTCACCGGGACAGGTTCCTTACTGAAGCTTTCTTT
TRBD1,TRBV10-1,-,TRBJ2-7,CASSEWTGFGEQYF,TGCGCCAGCAGTGAGTGGACAGGGTTTGGCGAGCAGTACTTC
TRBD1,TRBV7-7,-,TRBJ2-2,CASSFDRVGTGELFF,TGTGCCAGCAGCTTTGACAGGGTGGGCACCGGGGAGCTGTTTTTT
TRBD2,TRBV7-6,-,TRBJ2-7,CASSKTSGGSYEQYF,TGTGCCAGCAGCAAGACTAGCGGGGGCTCCTACGAGCAGTACTTC
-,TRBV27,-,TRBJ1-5,CASSKSQGSNQPQHF,TGTGCCAGCAGCAAATCACAGGGTAGCAATCAGCCCCAGCATTTT
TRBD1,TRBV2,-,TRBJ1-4,CASSEAGGFNEKLFF,TGTGCCAGCAGTGAGGCAGGGGGATTTAATGAAAAACTGTTTTTT
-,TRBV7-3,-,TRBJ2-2,CASSSQGSGELFF,TGTGCCAGCAGCTCACAGGGAAGCGGGGAGCTGTTTTTT
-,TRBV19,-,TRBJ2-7,CASSTLSSYEQYF,TGTGCCAGTAGTACCCTTAGCTCCTACGAGCAGTACTTC
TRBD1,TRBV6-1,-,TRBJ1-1,CASSEERQGVSGAFF,TGTGCCAGCAGTGAAGAGCGGCAGGGGGTTAGCGGAGCTTTCTTT
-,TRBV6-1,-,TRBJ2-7,CASSGRGIYEQYF,TGTGCCAGCAGTGGCAGGGGAATCTACGAGCAGTACTTC
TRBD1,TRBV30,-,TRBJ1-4,CAWDRQGEEKLFF,TGTGCCTGGGATCGACAGGGGGAGGAAAAACTGTTTTTT
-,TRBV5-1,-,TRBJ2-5,CASSLKGGETQYF,TGCGCCAGCAGCTTGAAGGGAGGCGAGACCCAGTACTTC
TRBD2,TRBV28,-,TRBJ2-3,CASSPAGQAGGADTQYF,TGTGCCAGCAGTCCAGCGGGGCAAGCGGGGGGAGCAGATACGCAGTATTTT
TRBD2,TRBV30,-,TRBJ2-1,CAWSGLLAGARNEQFF,TGTGCCTGGAGTGGCCTTCTAGCGGGAGCGAGGAATGAGCAGTTCTTC
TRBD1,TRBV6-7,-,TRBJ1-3,CASSYEDRVNGNTIYF,TGTGCCAGCAGTTACGAGGACAGGGTGAACGGAAACACCATATATTTT
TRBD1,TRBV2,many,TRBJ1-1,CASSATGGTEAFF,TGTGCCAGCAGTGCAACAGGGGGCACTGAAGCTTTCTTT
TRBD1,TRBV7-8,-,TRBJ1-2,CASSLQRQGNYGYTF,TGTGCCAGCAGCTTACAAAGACAGGGCAACTATGGCTACACCTTC
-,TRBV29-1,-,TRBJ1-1,CSVEDRGTWQMNTEAFF,TGCAGCGTTGAAGATCGGGGGACTTGGCAAATGAACACTGAAGCTTTCTTT
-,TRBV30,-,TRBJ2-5,CAWHEGGAGETQYF,TGTGCCTGGCATGAGGGGGGGGCAGGAGAGACCCAGTACTTC
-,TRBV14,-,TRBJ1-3,CASSQLITGGVYF,TGTGCCAGCAGCCAACTCATCACAGGCGGTGTATATTTT
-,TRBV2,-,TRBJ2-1,CASRGGNNEQFF,TGTGCCAGCCGTGGCGGCAACAATGAGCAGTTCTTC
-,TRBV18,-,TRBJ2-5,CASSPTEETQYF,TGTGCCAGCTCACCAACTGAAGAGACCCAGTACTTC
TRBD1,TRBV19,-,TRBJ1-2,CASSSRDRGLYGYTF,TGTGCCAGTAGTTCCCGGGACAGGGGGCTCTATGGCTACACCTTC
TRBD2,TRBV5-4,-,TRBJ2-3,CASSFLGGSTDTQYF,TGTGCCAGCAGCTTCCTGGGGGGGAGCACAGATACGCAGTATTTT
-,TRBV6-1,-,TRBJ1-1,CASSEDRRNTEAFF,TGTGCCAGCAGTGAAGATCGTAGGAACACTGAAGCTTTCTTT